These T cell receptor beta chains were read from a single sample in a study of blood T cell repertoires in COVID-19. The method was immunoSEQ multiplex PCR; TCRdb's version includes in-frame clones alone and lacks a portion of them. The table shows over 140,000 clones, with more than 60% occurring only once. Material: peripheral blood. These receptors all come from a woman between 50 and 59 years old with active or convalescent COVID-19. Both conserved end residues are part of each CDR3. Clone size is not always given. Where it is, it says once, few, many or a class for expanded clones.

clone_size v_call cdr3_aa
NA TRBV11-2 CASEKRGDNEKLFF
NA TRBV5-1 CASSLEGKVVDGYTF
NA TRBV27 CASSHSIGEQYF
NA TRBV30 CAWALSSYEQYF
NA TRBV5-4 CASSLPVQTDTQYF
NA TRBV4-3 CASSQAALGVMDTGELFF
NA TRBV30 CAWSELAFTQETQYF
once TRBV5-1 CASSFDRVAETLQYF
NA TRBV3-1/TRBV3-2 CASSQDIARGSYEQYF
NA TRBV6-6 CASSQGGVETQYF
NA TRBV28 CASRRGGSYEQYF
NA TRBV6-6 CASSYGSQGVQPQHF
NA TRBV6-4 CASSDSSGTVGEQFF
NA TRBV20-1 CSASPGQGIFYGYTF
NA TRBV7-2 CASSLAVGGSNEQFF
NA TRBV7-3 CASGQGPYSNQPQHF
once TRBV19 CASSPTGGLINEQFF
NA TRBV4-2 CASSQGASGSIPYEQYF
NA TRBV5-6 CASSLGQGVFGYTF
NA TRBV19 CASTGDSYEQYF
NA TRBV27 CASSFGQGVSYNSPLHF
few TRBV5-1 CASSFTENTEAFF
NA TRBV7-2 CASSWAGADYNEQFF
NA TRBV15 CATSSQFLQPQHF
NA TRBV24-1 CATSVPSGGYNEQFF
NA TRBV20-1 CSASRPERGGNEQFF
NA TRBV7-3 CASSRDQNSGYTF
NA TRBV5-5 CASRKDRGHSPLHF
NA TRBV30 CAWSSNRGPNEKLFF
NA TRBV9 CASSPGGAGANVLTF
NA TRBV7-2 CASSTLVEGQPQHF
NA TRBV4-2 CASSQDQLAGTNEQFF
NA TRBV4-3 CASSLLSYRDNTEAFF
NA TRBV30 CAWSFGQAVNSPLHF
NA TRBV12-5 CASGVRETQYF
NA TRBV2 CASRVDRGNEKLFF
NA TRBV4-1 CASSQGFGLAGEQETQYF
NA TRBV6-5 CASTPRRGPDYGYTF
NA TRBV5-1 CASSPGQDIEKLFF
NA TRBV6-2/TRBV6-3 CASSYSGQGEAFF
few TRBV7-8 CASTPIAGGGAYEQYF
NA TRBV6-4 CASRLTLSTDTQYF
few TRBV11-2 CASSLGEDQPQHF
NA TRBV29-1 CSVSKAGGRTEAFF
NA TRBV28 CASAEQSNTYEQYF